The 22 T cell receptor beta chains below all came from one sample that was sequenced in a study of vaccination and CD4 T cells after COVID-19. Treatment in this sample: roughly 11-day PBMC culture with coronavirus spike peptide pools or control peptides (ViraFEST assay). Their antigens are not known. At the Johns Hopkins FTIC core, DNA taken from cultured CD4+ T cells was sequenced by way of the Oncomine TCR Beta short-read assay. From the PCR reads, TCRdb called clonotypes with MiXCR, one entry per CDR3 protein. The table has some 25,000 distinct CDR3 sequences, roughly 50% seen once. Material for sequencing was CD4+ T cells from blood, cultured in vitro. The receptors originated from a human donor who had recovered from COVID-19.

There are a few counts of this clonotype. The rearrangement uses TRBV6-1 and TRBJ2-6; the D gene is possibly TRBD1 (5 bases). V was shortened by 8 bases and J by 0 bases, with 8 bases between the two germline ends. The CDR3 extends over 14 amino acids. Germline-derived CDR1 and CDR2 are MNHNS and SASEGT. CDR3 loop: CASQGLSGANVLTF. CDR3 bases: TGTGCCAGCCAGGGCCTCTCTGGGGCCAACGTCCTGACTTTC.

This clonotype was found a few times. V gene TRBV5-1 combines with J gene TRBJ1-2; 7 bases are a match to TRBD1. Looked up from germline, CDR1 is SGHRS and CDR2 is YFSETQ. This CDR3 spans 14 amino acids. Trimming cost V 4 bases and J 4 bases; bases outside gene matches: 7. The CDR3 DNA reads as TGCGCCAGCAGCCGCGACAGGGTTAGCTATGGCTACACCTTC. Protein sequence: CASSRDRVSYGYTF. Based on the CDR3 plus reference TRBV5-1 and TRBJ1-2, the full variable domain is KAGVTQTPRYLIKTRGQQVTLSCSPISGHRSVSWYQQTPGQGLQFLFEYFSETQRNKGNFPGRFSGRQFSNSRSEMNVSTLELGDSALYLCASSRDRVSYGYTFGSGTRLTVV.

The chain is built from TRBV25-1 and TRBJ2-1; 9 bases agree with TRBD2. Per germline, CDR1 MGHDK and CDR2 SYGVNS. V dropped 3 bases and J dropped 3; count of bases not matched to a gene: 3. The CDR3 consists of 15 residues. The CDR3 is CASSEASGDYNEQFF. The CDR3 DNA reads as TGTGCCAGCAGTGAGGCTAGCGGGGACTACAATGAGCAGTTCTTC.

This clonotype was detected only a few times. The rearrangement uses TRBV7-2 and TRBJ2-5; tentative D call: TRBD1 (7 bases). Germline V gives CDR1 SGHTA, CDR2 FQGNSA. V dropped 3 bases and J dropped 4 bases, with 12 bases sitting between them. The CDR3 spans 14 residues. The CDR3 DNA reads TGTGCCAGCAGCTTCCAGGGGGGCGGAGAGACCCAGTACTTC. Its protein product is CASSFQGGGETQYF.

This clonotype was detected a few times. V usage is TRBV10-3 and J usage is TRBJ2-2, with 9 bases lining up with TRBD1. The CDR3 sequence is 20 residues long. V shed 6 bases, J shed 7 bases, and the junction held 24 bases outside the gene matches. Per germline, CDR1 ENHRY and CDR2 SYGVKD. The CDR3 region has the DNA TGTGCCATCAGAACCGACAGGGGGTGGGGTAGCGGGCAGTATAACGGGGAGCTGTTTTTT. Amino acid sequence: CAIRTDRGWGSGQYNGELFF.

V gene TRBV2 combines with J gene TRBJ1-5; 8 nucleotides match TRBD1. The CDR3 length is 17 residues. CDR1 SNHLY and CDR2 FYNNEI come from the germline V gene. The V and J ends lost 1 base and 7 bases, in that order; junction bases with no gene match: 12. CDR3 DNA: TGTGCCAGCAGTGAAGTACGGGGCAGGGGGCTCGCACAGCCCCAGCATTTT. This sequence encodes CASSEVRGRGLAQPQHF.

This clonotype was picked up a small number of times. The rearrangement joins TRBV28 to TRBJ2-3; D unresolved. CDR3 length: 13 residues. Between the trimmed V and J ends, which lost 5 bases and 1 base, there was a span of 7 bases. Germline values: CDR1 MDHEN, CDR2 SYDVKM. The CDR3 here is CASSKRGTDTQYF. The CDR3 DNA sequence: TGTGCCAGCAGTAAAAGGGGCACAGATACGCAGTATTTT. Supplemented by reference TRBV28 and TRBJ2-3, the full variable domain reads DVKVTQSSRYLVKRTGEKVFLECVQDMDHENMFWYRQDPGLGLRLIYFSYDVKMKEKGDIPEGYSVSREKKERFSLILESASTNQTSMYLCASSKRGTDTQYFGPGTRLTVL.

This chain uses TRBV2 with TRBJ2-5; D is uncertain. The CDR3 loop spans 14 amino acids. CDR1 SNHLY and CDR2 FYNNEI come from the germline V gene. V lost 4 bases, J lost 2 bases, and 11 bases lay in between. The CDR3 reads CASSGVNLQETQYF. CDR3 nucleotides: TGTGCCAGCAGTGGGGTCAATTTACAAGAGACCCAGTACTTC.

V is TRBV19 and J is TRBJ1-2; TRBD1 agrees at 7 bases. The junction had 3 bases not matched to a gene; V was cut back by 1 base and J by 1 base. The CDR3 extends over 15 amino acids. The germline CDR1 and CDR2 sequences are LNHDA and SQIVND (reference sequence). DNA for the CDR3: TGTGCCAGTAGTATAGCCGGGACAGATAACTATGGCTACACCTTC. It is translated as CASSIAGTDNYGYTF.

The rearrangement uses TRBV20-1 and TRBJ2-1; possibly TRBD2 for D (6 bases). Trimming took 0 bases from V and 7 from J, leaving 10 bases between them. Germline CDR1 is DFQATT and CDR2 is SNEGSKA (reference sequence). CDR3 length: 13 residues. CDR3 region: CSARDAGGNEQFF. CDR3 in DNA: TGCAGTGCTAGAGACGCCGGAGGGAATGAGCAGTTCTTC.

This rearrangement joins TRBV10-2 to TRBJ2-5; D may be TRBD1 or TRBD2 (5 bases each). This CDR3 comprises 15 residues. Trimming stripped 5 bases from V and 5 bases from J, with 18 bases between. CDR1 and CDR2 from the germline V gene are WSHSY and SAAADI. CDR3 protein: CASSLTGTSDETQYF. The CDR3 coding sequence is TGCGCCAGCAGTCTTACCGGGACCTCAGACGAGACCCAGTACTTC.

This clonotype was seen only a few times. The chain recombines TRBV7-2 with TRBJ2-7; 9 bases agree with TRBD2. V dropped 1 base and J dropped 2; count of bases not matched to a gene: 3. CDR1 and CDR2 from the germline V gene are SGHTA and FQGNSA. The length of the CDR3 is 15 residues. CDR3 bases: TGTGCCAGCAGCTTAGGGCTAGCGGGAACCTACGAGCAGTACTTC. This codes for CASSLGLAGTYEQYF.

This chain uses TRBV7-9 with TRBJ2-1; possible D gene TRBD1, 5 bases. Germline-derived CDR1 and CDR2 are SEHNR and FQNEAQ (reference sequence). V was shortened by 3 bases and J by 8 bases, with 8 bases between the two germline ends. The CDR3 spans 12 residues. CDR3 DNA sequence: TGTGCCAGCAGCTTGTGGGGCCATGAGCAGTTCTTC. Translation: CASSLWGHEQFF.

This clonotype was observed a few times. The chain carries TRBV25-1 and TRBJ1-2; maybe TRBD1 (6 bases). V dropped 3 bases and J dropped 8 bases, with 16 bases sitting between them. CDR1 MGHDK and CDR2 SYGVNS come from the germline V gene. CDR3 length: 14 residues. CDR3 sequence reads: CASSDYREGNGYTF. CDR3 nucleotides: TGTGCCAGCAGTGACTACAGGGAAGGGAACGGCTACACCTTC.

This clonotype has more than one count but fewer than ten. The genes are TRBV6-5 and TRBJ2-7; the match to TRBD1 covers 9 bases. CDR1 is MNHEY, CDR2 SVGAGI, per germline. The CDR3 loop spans 16 amino acids. V shed 0 bases and J 6 bases; nucleotides not matched to a gene: 9. CDR3 loop: CASSYSAATGGGEQYF. The CDR3 bases are TGTGCCAGCAGTTACTCGGCGGCGACAGGGGGAGGCGAGCAGTACTTC.

The chain is built from TRBV2 and TRBJ2-7; possible D gene TRBD2, 5 bases. Looked up from germline, CDR1 is SNHLY and CDR2 is FYNNEI. V gave up 6 bases and J gave up 6 bases, with 15 bases separating them. The CDR3 is made up of 13 amino acids. CDR3 sequence (DNA): TGTGCCAGCAGGATCCGGGCCGAGGGCGAGCAGTACTTC. This encodes CASRIRAEGEQYF. The complete variable domain, with remaining parts taken from reference TRBV2 and TRBJ2-7, reads EPEVTQTPSHQVTQMGQEVILRCVPISNHLYFYWYRQILGQKVEFLVSFYNNEISEKSEIFDDQFSVERPDGSNFTLKIRSTKLEDSAMYFCASRIRAEGEQYFGPGTRLTVT.

The genes are TRBV11-2 and TRBJ1-1; weak D call: TRBD1 (6 bases). Germline CDR1 reads SGHAT; CDR2 reads FQNNGV. Trimming removed 3 bases from V and 4 bases from J, with 12 bases in between. CDR3 length: 14 amino acids. CDR3 in amino acids: CASSFRGPGTEAFF. The CDR3 DNA reads as TGTGCCAGCAGCTTTCGGGGGCCGGGCACTGAAGCTTTCTTT.

The chain couples TRBV4-1 to TRBJ2-7; D is uncertain. Germline-derived CDR1 and CDR2 are MGHRA and YSYEKL. V lost 1 base, J lost 7 bases, and 17 bases lay in between. The CDR3 covers 15 residues. The CDR3 reads CASSQGRSALGEQYF. Here the CDR3 DNA reads TGCGCCAGCAGCCAAGGGCGGTCCGCCTTAGGGGAGCAGTACTTC.

The chain combines TRBV11-3 with TRBJ2-5; 12 bases line up with TRBD2. V was pared by 5 bases and J by 4 bases, with 8 bases of the junction left unmatched. There are 16 residues in the CDR3. CDR1 and CDR2 from the germline V gene are SGHNT and YENEEA. The CDR3 is CASSQRLAGVPETQYF. The DNA of the CDR3 is TGTGCCAGCAGCCAACGACTAGCGGGAGTACCAGAGACCCAGTACTTC.

The chain joins TRBV6-1 to TRBJ2-3; either TRBD1 or TRBD2 may fit D (5 bases each). Between the trimmed V and J ends, which lost 6 bases and 1 base, there was a span of 11 bases. This CDR3 is 14 amino acids long. Germline V gives CDR1 MNHNS, CDR2 SASEGT. The DNA for the CDR3 is TGTGCCAGCAGCCGGGACGGACGCACAGATACGCAGTATTTT. This sequence encodes CASSRDGRTDTQYF.

CDR3 coding DNA: TGTGCCAGCCCCAAGGAGAGGCCCGTTCAGAAAAACATTCAGTACTTC. This encodes CASPKERPVQKNIQYF. The J gene is TRBJ2-4, the V gene TRBV28; no firm D call. Per the germline V gene, CDR1 is MDHEN and CDR2 is SYDVKM. Trimming removed 8 bases from V and 4 bases from J, with 21 bases in between. The CDR3 extends over 16 amino acids.

In this sample, this clonotype turned up a few times. The chain combines TRBV2 with TRBJ2-2, with D maybe TRBD2 (5 bases). Trimming pared 7 bases from V and 7 bases from J, leaving 10 bases between. Germline assignment: CDR1 SNHLY and CDR2 FYNNEI. The CDR3 length is 12 residues. DNA for the CDR3: TGTGCCAGCAAATTGAGGGTCGGGGAGCTGTTTTTT. Residues: CASKLRVGELFF.